Following are 5 T cell receptor beta chains from one sample sequenced in a study of T cell responses to AZD1222 COVID-19 vaccine. Here immunoSEQ multiplex PCR was the method, and the copy in TCRdb shows in-frame clones only, minus some. The table shows about 94,000 clones, with around 84% occurring only once. This sample comprised peripheral blood, obtained 28 days after the second AZD1222 dose. These receptors were collected from an adult who received the AZD1222 COVID-19 vaccine.

The chain couples TRBV18 to TRBJ2-7, with D possibly matching TRBD2 (5 bases). The germline V and J ends were trimmed by 0 bases and 0 bases, with 21 bases remaining between them. Germline CDR1 and CDR2: KGHSH and LQKENI. The CDR3 length is 19 residues. The CDR3 loop is CASSPPTSVLLVPSYEQYF. The CDR3 nucleotides are TGTGCCAGCTCACCACCGACGTCGGTGCTACTAGTACCCTCCTACGAGCAGTACTTC.

This chain joins TRBV15 and TRBJ2-7, with 9 positions matching TRBD1. The germline CDR1 and CDR2 sequences are LNHNV and YYDKDF (reference sequence). The CDR3 spans 14 residues. The V gene end was trimmed by 1 base and the J gene end by 6 bases; junction bases not matched to a gene: 4. In DNA, the CDR3 is TGTGCCACCAGCAGAGTTACAGGGGGCTGCGAGCAGTACTTC. Translation gives CATSRVTGGCEQYF.

V usage is TRBV28 and J usage is TRBJ2-7; 8 nucleotides line up with TRBD2. Germline V gives CDR1 MDHEN, CDR2 SYDVKM. CDR3 length: 13 residues. The V gene end was trimmed by 10 bases and the J gene end by 1 base; junction bases not matched to a gene: 6. For the CDR3, the DNA is TGTGCCACCAGCGGGAGTCTTTCCTACGAGCAGTACTTC. As protein: CATSGSLSYEQYF.

The chain has TRBV6-2 or TRBV6-3 and TRBJ2-1; 7 positions match TRBD2. V lost 4 bases to trimming and J lost 6 bases; unmatched junction nucleotides: 18. Per the germline V gene, CDR1 is MNHEY and CDR2 is SVGEGT. The CDR3 runs 18 residues. The CDR3 here is CASSFSLTSSGGRNEQFF. CDR3 bases: TGTGCCAGCAGTTTCTCCCTGACTAGCTCCGGAGGGCGCAATGAGCAGTTCTTC.

The genes are TRBV5-1 and TRBJ2-7, with a tentative D call TRBD2 (7 bases). The CDR3 extends over 13 amino acids. Trimming took 2 bases from V and 6 from J, leaving 12 bases between them. Germline V gene sequence: CDR1 SGHRS, CDR2 YFSETQ. The CDR3 DNA reads TGCGCCAGCAGCTTCACCGGGGGGCCCGAGCAGTACTTC. Translation gives CASSFTGGPEQYF.